This TCR beta chain was obtained from a study of vaccination and CD4 T cells after COVID-19. Across the whole study: The stimulating agents, overlapping spike peptides, came from SARS-CoV-2, HCoV-NL63, HCoV-OC43 and HCoV-229E.

Treatment defined: roughly ten-day PBMC culture with coronavirus spike peptide pools or control peptides (ViraFEST assay). ViraFEST stimulated the growth of antigen-specific T cells using peptide pools and subsequently profiled their TCRs by sequencing. PCR tests turned positive between March and December 2020, before US Alpha, Beta and Delta variants. Points on this clonotype: The antigen is undetermined.

This CDR3 has 12 residues. Trimming removed 6 bases at V and 7 bases at J, with 10 bases between. CDR1 MNHNS and CDR2 SASEGT come from the germline V gene. The Oncomine TCR Beta short-read assay was what sequenced the DNA obtained from cultured CD4+ T cells. TCRdb reprocessed the PCR reads with MiXCR, giving one entry per CDR3 protein. This table has approximately 6,400 distinct CDR3 sequences, about 75% appearing once. This clonotype was sampled from a human donor who had recovered from COVID-19. The V call is TRBV6-1, the J call TRBJ2-1; D gene ambiguous. The sequenced sample consisted of CD4+ T cells from blood, cultured in vitro. The CDR3 DNA sequence: TGTGCCAGCAGACGTCTGGGGAATGAGCAGTTCTTC. Translation: CASRRLGNEQFF.